Shown below are 17 T cell receptor beta chains from a single sample sequenced in a study of shared clonotypes between healthy human individuals. Assay used: immunoSEQ multiplex PCR; TCRdb lists only in-frame clones, some missing. Here the sample spans some 100,000 clones, around 65% being singletons. What was sequenced was memory CD8+ T cells sorted from blood. Subset specified: CD45RO+ cells pooled with CCR7-negative TemRA cells. Receptor source: a woman aged 25-40 years in good health.

This clone has just one count. This likely came from a read error, as a far larger clone is one base away. The chain joins TRBV25-1 to TRBJ2-5; D unresolved. V was clipped by 5 bases and J by 5 bases, with 18 bases between them. This CDR3 comprises 15 residues. Per germline, CDR1 MGHDK and CDR2 SYGVNS. The CDR3, as DNA: TGTGCCAGCAGTAGGTCGGATCGGATAGGGGAGACCCAGTACTTC. It codes for CASSRSDRIGETQYF.

The chain couples TRBV27 to TRBJ1-2, with D hard to call. V dropped 0 bases and J dropped 2 bases, with 10 bases sitting between them. Germline V gene sequence: CDR1 MNHEY, CDR2 SMNVEV (reference sequence). This CDR3 comprises 15 residues. CDR3 region: CASSLSPTLNYGYTF. The CDR3 DNA reads TGTGCCAGCAGTTTATCGCCCACGTTAAACTATGGCTACACCTTC.

This clone appeared many times. This chain joins TRBV25-1 and TRBJ2-7; 9 bases map to TRBD1. Germline V lookup: CDR1 MGHDK, CDR2 SYGVNS. The CDR3 has 12 residues. V shed 8 bases, J shed 1 base, and the junction held 0 bases outside the gene matches. CDR3 sequence reads: CASGTGSYEQYF. CDR3 bases: TGTGCCAGCGGGACAGGGTCCTACGAGCAGTACTTC.

The J gene is TRBJ2-6, the V gene TRBV4-1; 7 bases are shared with TRBD2. Germline V CDR1 and CDR2: MGHRA, YSYEKL. The CDR3 totals 17 residues. V dropped 4 bases and J dropped 2; count of bases not matched to a gene: 8. The CDR3 loop reads CASSRSPSGAGANVLTF. CDR3 DNA sequence: TGCGCCAGCAGCCGAAGTCCGAGCGGGGCTGGGGCCAACGTCCTGACTTTC.

The rearrangement joins TRBV10-3 to TRBJ2-2, with a weak D call TRBD2 (5 bases). The length of the CDR3 is 21 residues. In germline, CDR1 is ENHRY, CDR2 SYGVKD. V shed 3 bases and J shed 6 bases, with 32 bases lying between them. The CDR3 DNA is TGTGCCATCAGTGAATCCCCACTCCCGGGGTACTACCTCACTAGTTCCGGGGAGCTGTTTTTT. Its translation is CAISESPLPGYYLTSSGELFF.

The chain employs TRBV7-5 and TRBJ2-7; the table's TRBD2 call for D was not verified on the DNA. TRBV7-5 is recorded as a pseudogene. This CDR3 has 13 residues. Here the CDR3 reads CASSRRLSAEQYF. The DNA for the CDR3 is TGTGCCAGCAGCCGTCGACTGAGTGCGGAGCAGTACTTC.

The chain couples TRBV27 to TRBJ1-1; the D gene is possibly TRBD1 (6 bases). Germline CDR1 MNHEY, CDR2 SMNVEV (reference sequence). The CDR3 has 14 residues. Trimming removed 4 bases at V and 0 bases at J, with 9 bases between. CDR3 region: CASSSGAMNTEAFF. For the CDR3, the DNA is TGTGCCAGCAGTTCAGGGGCCATGAACACTGAAGCTTTCTTT.

This clone was recorded many times. This chain joins TRBV7-8 and TRBJ2-1, with 8 bases matching TRBD2. Germline V gene lookup returns CDR1 SGHVS and CDR2 FQNEAQ. The CDR3 is made up of 15 amino acids. The trim removed 2 bases at V and 6 bases at J, leaving 6 bases unmatched. The CDR3 coding sequence is TGTGCCAGCAGCTTATCGTCGGGAGGGGCCAATGAGCAGTTCTTC. It translates to CASSLSSGGANEQFF.

The chain combines TRBV15 with TRBJ2-6; 8 bases fit TRBD1. Germline V lookup: CDR1 LNHNV, CDR2 YYDKDF (reference sequence). The CDR3 length is 19 residues. V shed 1 base and J 0 bases; nucleotides not matched to a gene: 8. For the CDR3, the DNA is TGTGCCACCAGCAGAGGGGGACAGGCTCTATCCTCTGGGGCCAACGTCCTGACTTTC. Translation: CATSRGGQALSSGANVLTF.

The chain recombines TRBV7-9 with TRBJ1-1, with D hard to call. This CDR3 spans 14 amino acids. V was pared by 0 bases and J by 4 bases, with 9 bases between. Germline CDR1 and CDR2: SEHNR and FQNEAQ (reference sequence). CDR3 amino acids: CASSLAHGSTEAFF. The CDR3 region has the DNA TGTGCCAGCAGCTTAGCACACGGTTCCACTGAAGCTTTCTTT.

The V gene is TRBV5-1, the J gene TRBJ1-1, with D unclear. The CDR3 runs 15 residues. Trimming removed 1 base at V and 4 bases at J, with 14 bases between. CDR1 is SGHRS, CDR2 YFSETQ, per germline. Here the CDR3 reads CASSLKGTEGTEAFF. The CDR3 region has the DNA TGCGCCAGCAGCTTGAAAGGCACGGAAGGCACTGAAGCTTTCTTT.

The chain has TRBV5-4 and TRBJ2-3; D is ambiguous. Trimming pared 2 bases from V and 4 bases from J, leaving 14 bases between. Looked up from germline, CDR1 is SGHNT and CDR2 is YYREEE (reference sequence). This CDR3 is 15 amino acids long. The CDR3 is CASSFPPGLPDTQYF. The CDR3 DNA reads as TGTGCCAGCAGCTTTCCACCTGGGCTCCCAGATACGCAGTATTTT.

The rearrangement uses TRBV2 and TRBJ2-7; the match to TRBD2 covers 13 bases. CDR3 length equals 17 residues. J gave up 3 bases and V 4 bases, and 9 bases lay outside the gene matches. The germline V gene has CDR1 SNHLY and CDR2 FYNNEI. CDR3 region: CASSAGGLAGDNYEQYF. In nucleotides, the CDR3 is TGTGCCAGCAGTGCGGGAGGACTAGCGGGAGATAACTACGAGCAGTACTTC. The whole variable domain, remainder taken from reference TRBV2 and TRBJ2-7, is EPEVTQTPSHQVTQMGQEVILRCVPISNHLYFYWYRQILGQKVEFLVSFYNNEISEKSEIFDDQFSVERPDGSNFTLKIRSTKLEDSAMYFCASSAGGLAGDNYEQYFGPGTRLTVT.

In this sample, this clone turned up a few times. The CDR3 DNA follows: TGTGCCAGCAGGGCGATGGGGGCTAGCGACACTGAAGCTTTCTTT. As protein: CASRAMGASDTEAFF. This chain links TRBV2 with TRBJ1-1, with a tentative D call TRBD1 (6 bases). The V and J ends lost 6 bases and 3 bases respectively, with 17 bases between them. This CDR3 is built from 15 residues. CDR1 is SNHLY, CDR2 FYNNEI, per germline.

This chain uses TRBV5-1 with TRBJ2-7; D may be TRBD2 (5 bases). The CDR3 sequence is 14 residues long. Germline CDR1 SGHRS, CDR2 YFSETQ. Trimming stripped 0 bases from V and 2 bases from J, with 9 bases between. CDR3 region: CASSLEPGTYEQYF. CDR3 coding DNA: TGCGCCAGCAGCTTGGAACCGGGGACCTACGAGCAGTACTTC.

This clone was recorded only once. J is TRBJ1-5 and V is TRBV27; TRBD1 aligns across 9 bases. V lost 5 bases, J lost 3 bases, and 5 bases stayed unmatched. From germline, CDR1 is MNHEY and CDR2 SMNVEV (reference sequence). The CDR3 spans 15 residues. The CDR3 DNA is TGTGCCAGCAGTCCCGGGACAGGGATCAATCAGCCCCAGCATTTT. This translates into CASSPGTGINQPQHF.

This clone was detected only once. The gene calls are TRBV27 and TRBJ2-7; tentative D call: TRBD1 (6 bases). CDR3 size: 16 residues. The germline V gene encodes CDR1 MNHEY and CDR2 SMNVEV (reference sequence). Trimming shortened V by 0 bases and J by 0 bases, and 12 bases separated the two germline ends. CDR3 coding DNA: TGTGCCAGCAGTTTATCGTTGGGGACACTCTCCTACGAGCAGTACTTC. Translation gives CASSLSLGTLSYEQYF.